This entry concerns a single TCR beta chain. Clinical histories supplied by participants themselves formed the basis of cohort assignment. Per the original methods: Nucleated cell number was recorded as an estimate derived from reference gene primer amplification. Sequencing used immunoSEQ multiplex PCR; TCRdb keeps in-frame clones, though not all of them. The V and J calls and the clone size are those of that table, but D and trimming were determined from the DNA. The sample has roughly 150,000 clones; around four fifths are singletons. CDR1 and CDR2 (germline): SGHRS, YFSETQ. This CDR3 spans 15 amino acids. The trim removed 4 bases at V and 6 bases at J, leaving 8 bases unmatched. The data derive from a study of blood T cell repertoires in COVID-19. Background on the study: Whether acute or convalescent, the COVID-19 samples came from the United States, Italy and Spain. The cDNA or gDNA used as material had been derived from T cells, B-cell-depleted T cells, or PBMCs.

The TCR originated in a man in his sixties or seventies who had been exposed to COVID-19. This rearrangement joins TRBV5-1 to TRBJ2-3; 10 nucleotides align to TRBD2. Sequences were obtained from PBMCs or T cells enriched from blood (not recorded which). The CDR3 bases are TGCGCCAGCAGCCCCGGAGCGGGAGGGTACGATACGCAGTATTTT. It encodes CASSPGAGGYDTQYF.